This T cell receptor (beta chain) was sequenced in a study of blood T cells in healthy people across ages. The use of a sample-barcoded 5' primer and a J-beta primer mix characterized a second PCR of roughly 6 to 11 cycles. In TCRdb, the 5' RACE reads were re-called with MiXCR into one record per CDR3 protein. The data show around 800,000 distinct CDR3 sequences, around 42% seen once. CDR3 length: 18 residues. V shed 0 bases, J shed 6 bases, and the junction held 10 bases outside the gene matches. CDR1 is SEHNR and CDR2 is FQNEAQ in the germline V gene (reference sequence). The gene calls are TRBV7-9 and TRBJ2-1; TRBD1 matches 11 bases. This clonotype originated in a man aged 55 to 70 in good health. Sequenced: blood. The CDR3 DNA is TGTGCCAGCAGCTTAGCCGCAGGGACAGGGGGTAAGGCCAATGAGCAGTTCTTC. Translated, it gives CASSLAAGTGGKANEQFF. Looking up the rest from reference TRBV7-9 and TRBJ2-1 gives the full variable domain: DTGVSQNPRHKITKRGQNVTFRCDPISEHNRLYWYRQTLGQGPEFLTYFQNEAQLEKSRLLSDRFSAERPKGSFSTLEIQRTEQGDSAMYLCASSLAAGTGGKANEQFFGPGTRLTVL.